The clone carrying this T cell receptor (beta chain) turned up a few times. The antigen remains undetermined. CDR1 is KGHSH, CDR2 LQKENI, per germline. CDR3 size: 14 residues. V was cut by 0 bases and J by 3 bases, with 9 bases left in between. The data are from a study of beta chain features in type 1 diabetes. Broader study findings: Any HLA-type effect on TCRB rearrangement remained unresolved here. Reduced insertions and increased deletions marked VDJ junctions in type 1 diabetes patients. A potential PCR bias toward shorter templates would be equal in patient and control samples.

All of the sorted populations showed purity greater than 95%. The isolated RNA, all of it, was reverse transcribed, so expressed TCRB transcripts were what got sequenced. Generated by immunoSEQ multiplex PCR, the TCRdb table keeps only in-frame clones and is missing some. The top ten clones hold about 0.051% of a sample with about 260,000 clones, about 70% of them seen once. Sequenced input: naive CD4+ T cells from blood. The chain employs TRBV18 and TRBJ2-7, with D perhaps TRBD1 (5 bases). The clonotype originates from a young man in good health. The CDR3 here is CASSPPQGSYEQYF. As DNA, the CDR3 is TGTGCCAGCTCACCACCGCAGGGAAGCTACGAGCAGTACTTC.